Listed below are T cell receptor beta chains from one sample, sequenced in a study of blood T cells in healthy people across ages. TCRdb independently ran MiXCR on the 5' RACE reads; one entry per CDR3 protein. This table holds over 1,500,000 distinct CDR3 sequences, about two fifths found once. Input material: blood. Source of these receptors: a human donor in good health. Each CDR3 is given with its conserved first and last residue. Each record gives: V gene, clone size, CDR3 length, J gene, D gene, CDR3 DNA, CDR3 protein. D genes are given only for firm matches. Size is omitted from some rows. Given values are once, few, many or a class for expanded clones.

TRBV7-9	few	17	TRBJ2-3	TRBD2	TGTGCCAGCAGCGTAGTACTAGCGGGAGACTTCACAGATACGCAGTATTTT	CASSVVLAGDFTDTQYF
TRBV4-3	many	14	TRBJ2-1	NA	TGCGCCAGCAGCCAAGATTGGGTGGACAATGAGCAGTTCTTC	CASSQDWVDNEQFF
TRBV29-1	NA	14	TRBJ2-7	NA	TGCAGCGTTGAAGATCCATTAAGGGGGAACGAGCAGTACTTC	CSVEDPLRGNEQYF
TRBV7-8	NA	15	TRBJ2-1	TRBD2	TGTGCCAGCAGCCACACTAGCGGGGGGATTAATGAGCAGTTCTTC	CASSHTSGGINEQFF
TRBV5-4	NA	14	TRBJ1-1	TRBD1	TGTGCCAGCAGCTCCCGACAGGGGCCCACTGAAGCTTTCTTT	CASSSRQGPTEAFF
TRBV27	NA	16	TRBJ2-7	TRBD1	TGTGCCAGCAGTTTAATCGGGACAGGGGGTGGCAATGAGCAGTACTTC	CASSLIGTGGGNEQYF
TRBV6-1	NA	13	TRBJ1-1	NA	TGTGCCACTTCCCTTCCGGGGAACACTGAAGCTTTCTTT	CATSLPGNTEAFF
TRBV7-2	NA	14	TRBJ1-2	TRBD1	TGTGCCAGCAGCGCGCGACAGGGGGCGGGGGGCTACACCTTC	CASSARQGAGGYTF
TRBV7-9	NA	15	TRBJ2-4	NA	TGTGCCAGCAGCTCGCCTGTTCTAGCCAAAAACATTCAGTACTTC	CASSSPVLAKNIQYF
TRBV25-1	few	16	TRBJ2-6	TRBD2	TGTGCCAGCCGCGGAGGGAGGGCGTCTGGGGCCAACGTCCTGACTTTC	CASRGGRASGANVLTF
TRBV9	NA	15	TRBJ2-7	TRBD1	TGTGCCAGCAGCCCGGGACAGGAACCCTCCTACGAGCAGTACTTC	CASSPGQEPSYEQYF
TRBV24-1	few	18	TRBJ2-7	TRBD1	TGTGCCACCAGTGATTCCACCGGGACAGACCCCTACTCCTACGAGCAGTACTTC	CATSDSTGTDPYSYEQYF
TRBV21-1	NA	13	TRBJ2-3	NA	TGTGCCAGCAAAGAACTGGGTCCAGATACGCAGTATTTT	CASKELGPDTQYF
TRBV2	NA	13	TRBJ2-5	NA	TGTGCCAGCAGTCAGAACAGACAAGAGACCCAGTACTTC	CASSQNRQETQYF
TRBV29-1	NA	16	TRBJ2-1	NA	TGCAGCGTTGAGGAGCCATGGGAGACCACGGCGGTGACCCAGTTCTTC	CSVEEPWETTAVTQFF